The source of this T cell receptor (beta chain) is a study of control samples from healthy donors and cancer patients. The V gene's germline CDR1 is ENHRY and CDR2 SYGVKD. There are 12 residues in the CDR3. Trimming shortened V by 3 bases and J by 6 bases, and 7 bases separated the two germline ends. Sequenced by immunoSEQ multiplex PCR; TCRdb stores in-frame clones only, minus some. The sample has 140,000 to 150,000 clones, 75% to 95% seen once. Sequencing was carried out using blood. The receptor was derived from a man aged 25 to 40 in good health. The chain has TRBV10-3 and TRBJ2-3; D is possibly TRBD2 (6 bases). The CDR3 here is CAISEGGDTQYF. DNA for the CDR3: TGTGCCATCAGTGAAGGAGGGGATACGCAGTATTTT.